The entry below gives a single TCR beta chain sequence along with its context. What it recognizes is unknown. The sample is drawn from a study of T cell responses to AZD1222 COVID-19 vaccine. Points from the study as a whole: The peak T cell response came first, and repertoires were sampled only after it. Among those given AZD1222, only five to seven were seropositive at baseline. Females made up more of the donors, who were largely white British, and clonal diversity may have come out too low. There were vaccine-associated CD4 TCRs across spike, dominant at 160-218 and 743-854.

Assay used: immunoSEQ multiplex PCR; TCRdb lists only in-frame clones, some missing. The sample lists 150,000 to 200,000 clones, around 89% occurring once. This CDR3 is 10 amino acids long. Germline CDR1 and CDR2: SEHNR and FQNEAQ (reference sequence). The V and J ends lost 6 bases and 9 bases respectively, with 6 bases between them. The sequence was obtained from an adult who received the MenACWY meningococcal vaccine as a control. This sequence joins TRBV7-9 and TRBJ2-1; D is unresolved. Here the sequenced sample was peripheral blood, taken 28 days after the second dose of the MenACWY control vaccine. CDR3 in DNA: TGTGCCAGCAGTGATTTTGAGCAGTTCTTC. This translates into CASSDFEQFF.